Sequencing of this TCR beta chain was carried out in a study of blood T cell repertoires in COVID-19. Study details: T cells, B-cell-depleted T cells, or PBMCs supplied cDNA or gDNA.

Profiling relied on immunoSEQ multiplex PCR, and the TCRdb table lists in-frame clones only, not all of them. The sample has 85,000 to 95,000 clones, approximately 80% seen once. The TCR comes from a man in his 70s with acute or convalescent COVID-19. Material: peripheral blood.

The CDR3, as DNA: TGTGCCAGCAGTCCCGTGTCACTAGCGAGTCTGAACAATGAGCAGTTCTTC. Residues: CASSPVSLASLNNEQFF. The chain employs TRBV2 and TRBJ2-1; TRBD2 matches 7 bases. The germline gives CDR1 SNHLY, CDR2 FYNNEI. Trimming at V came to 5 bases and at J to 5 bases, leaving 15 bases not matched to a gene. The CDR3 loop spans 17 amino acids.